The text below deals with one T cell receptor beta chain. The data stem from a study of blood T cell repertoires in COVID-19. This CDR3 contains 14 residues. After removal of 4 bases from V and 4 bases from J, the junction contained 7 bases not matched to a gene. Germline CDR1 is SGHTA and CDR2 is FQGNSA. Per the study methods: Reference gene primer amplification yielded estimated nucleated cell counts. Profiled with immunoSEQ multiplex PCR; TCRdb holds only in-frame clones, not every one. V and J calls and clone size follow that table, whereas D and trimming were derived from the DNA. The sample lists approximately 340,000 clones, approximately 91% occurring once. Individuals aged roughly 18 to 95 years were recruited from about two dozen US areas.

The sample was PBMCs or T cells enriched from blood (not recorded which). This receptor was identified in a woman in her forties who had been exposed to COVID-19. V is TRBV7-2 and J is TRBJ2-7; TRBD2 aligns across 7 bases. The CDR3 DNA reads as TGTGCCAGCAGCTGGCGCGGGGGAGGGTACGAGCAGTACTTC. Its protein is CASSWRGGGYEQYF.